This T cell receptor (beta chain) emerged from a study of cytomegalovirus exposure and HLA in healthy donors. Study results and limitations: In a later analysis, TCR beta V- and J-gene trimming was associated with a missense DCLRE1C variant. Excluded were some V segments that proved indistinguishable, including TRBV6-2 and TRBV6-3. Within a later analysis, the majority of CMV-associated TCR beta chains appeared HLA-restricted.

In its sample, this clone was seen once. Antigen unknown. Healthy bone marrow donors made up the donor group. PCR employed 60 Vbeta and 13 Jbeta primers. The table came from immunoSEQ multiplex PCR; TCRdb's copy has only in-frame clones and leaves some out. The sample consists of 100,000 to 140,000 clones, about 85% of them appearing once. The CDR3 runs 14 residues. The trim removed 4 bases at V and 6 bases at J, leaving 4 bases unmatched. The germline V gene encodes CDR1 SEHNR and CDR2 FQNEAQ (reference sequence). The chain combines TRBV7-9 with TRBJ1-5; TRBD1 agrees at 9 bases. The source of this sequence is a man aged 25-40 years in good health and CMV-seronegative. The sequenced sample consisted of PBMCs. Here the CDR3 reads CASSSATGGQPQHF. The CDR3, as DNA: TGTGCCAGCAGCTCCGCGACAGGGGGTCAGCCCCAGCATTTT.